The present entry profiles one TCR beta chain with its context. Its antigen is undetermined. Source study methods: There were no quality scores in the junction-only immunoSEQ sequences, so filtering differed. TCRdb's copy holds only in-frame clones and misses some; the assay was immunoSEQ multiplex PCR. For V, J and clone size, that table is used; D and trimming come from the DNA. This table has approximately 2,200,000 clones, 93% appearing once. The record originates from a study of shared clonotypes between healthy human individuals. About the research overall: Donors, aged 18 to 49, were two women and a few men.

Findings and limits, study-wide: Rarefaction exposed incomplete sorted-subset sequencing despite large depth.

Naive CD8 cells lacked CD45RO and underwent positive selection for CCR7, leaving out terminally differentiated effector memory CD45RA+ cells. Germline lookup yields CDR1 MNHEY and CDR2 SMNVEV (reference sequence). Trimming took 5 bases from V and 0 from J; bases not matched to a gene: 9. The CDR3 is 19 residues long. The sequencing sample was made of naive CD8+ T cells from PBMCs. The receptor's source is a man between 18 and 29 years old in good health. Some clones in this sample may be carry-over from other donors' samples. V usage is TRBV27 and J usage is TRBJ2-1; 14 bases are a match to TRBD2. The CDR3 DNA sequence: TGTGCCAGCAGTCCCACAGGACTAGCGGGAGGACTCTCCTACAATGAGCAGTTCTTC. Protein: CASSPTGLAGGLSYNEQFF.